This T cell receptor beta chain was obtained from a study of control samples from healthy donors and cancer patients. Germline V lookup: CDR1 MDHEN, CDR2 SYDVKM. Trimming stripped 5 bases from V and 10 bases from J, with 17 bases between. The length of the CDR3 is 13 residues. Sequencing used immunoSEQ multiplex PCR; TCRdb keeps in-frame clones, though not all of them. The sample holds some 190,000 clones. The TCR was taken from a young woman in good health. Sequencing was performed on blood. The chain links TRBV28 to TRBJ1-1; D not resolved. The CDR3 coding sequence is TGTGCCAGCAGTCCCCCTCTCTTTGAGGGAGCTTTCTTT. This codes for CASSPPLFEGAFF.